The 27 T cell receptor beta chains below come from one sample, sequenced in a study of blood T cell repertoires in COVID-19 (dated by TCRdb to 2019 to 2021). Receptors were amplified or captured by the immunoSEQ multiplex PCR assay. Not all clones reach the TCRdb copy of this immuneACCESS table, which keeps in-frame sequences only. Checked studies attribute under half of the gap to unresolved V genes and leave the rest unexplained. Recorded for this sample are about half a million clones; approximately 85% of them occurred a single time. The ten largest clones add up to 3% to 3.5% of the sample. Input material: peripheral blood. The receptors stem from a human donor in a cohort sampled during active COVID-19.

The CDR3 nucleotides are TGCGCCAGCAGCCACCAGGGAAGAAACAATGAGCAGTTCTTC. Protein product: CASSHQGRNNEQFF. This chain links TRBV4-1 with TRBJ2-1; tentatively, D is TRBD1 (5 bases). The germline CDR1 and CDR2 sequences are MGHRA and YSYEKL. This CDR3 is built from 14 residues. V lost 3 bases to trimming and J lost 5 bases, with 11 bases between them.

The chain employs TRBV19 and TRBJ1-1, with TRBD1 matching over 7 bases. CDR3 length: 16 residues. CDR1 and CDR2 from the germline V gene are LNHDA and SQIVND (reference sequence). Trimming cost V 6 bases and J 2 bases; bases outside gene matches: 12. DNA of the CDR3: TGTGCCAGTAGCAGAACGTCCGGGACAGCCAACACTGAAGCTTTCTTT. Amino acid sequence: CASSRTSGTANTEAFF.

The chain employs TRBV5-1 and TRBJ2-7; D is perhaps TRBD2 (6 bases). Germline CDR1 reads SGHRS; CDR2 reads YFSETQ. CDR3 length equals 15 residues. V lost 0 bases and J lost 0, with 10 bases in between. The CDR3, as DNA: TGCGCCAGCAGCTTGGGGCCTAGCGACTCCTACGAGCAGTACTTC. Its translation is CASSLGPSDSYEQYF.

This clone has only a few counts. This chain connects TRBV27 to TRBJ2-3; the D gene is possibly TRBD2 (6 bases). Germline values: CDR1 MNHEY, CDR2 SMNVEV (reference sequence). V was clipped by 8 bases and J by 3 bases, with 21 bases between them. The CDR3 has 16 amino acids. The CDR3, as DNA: TGTGCCAGCCGCCCTCTTCTAGCGTCATATACAGATACGCAGTATTTT. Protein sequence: CASRPLLASYTDTQYF.

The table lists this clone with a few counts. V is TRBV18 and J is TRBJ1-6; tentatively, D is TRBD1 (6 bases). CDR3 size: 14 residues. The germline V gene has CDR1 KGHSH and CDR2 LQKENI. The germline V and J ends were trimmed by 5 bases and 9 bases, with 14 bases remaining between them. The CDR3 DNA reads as TGTGCCAGCTCAACATCAGGGGAGTCTTCACCCCTCCACTTT. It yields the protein CASSTSGESSPLHF.

CDR3 loop: CAWSPRGTSGRWGYNEQFF. DNA for the CDR3: TGTGCCTGGAGTCCAAGGGGGACTAGCGGGAGATGGGGCTACAATGAGCAGTTCTTC. The genes are TRBV30 and TRBJ2-1, with TRBD2 matching 14 bases. The germline V gene has CDR1 GTSNPN and CDR2 SVGIG (reference sequence). The length of the CDR3 is 19 residues. V was pared by 2 bases and J by 3 bases, with 12 bases of the junction left unmatched.

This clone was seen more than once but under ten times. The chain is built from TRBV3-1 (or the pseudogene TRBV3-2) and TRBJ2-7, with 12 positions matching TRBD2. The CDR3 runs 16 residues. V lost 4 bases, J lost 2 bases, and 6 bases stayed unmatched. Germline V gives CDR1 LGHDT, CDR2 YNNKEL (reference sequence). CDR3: CASSPLTSGGPYEQYF. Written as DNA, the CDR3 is TGTGCCAGCAGCCCGCTAACTAGCGGGGGGCCCTACGAGCAGTACTTC.

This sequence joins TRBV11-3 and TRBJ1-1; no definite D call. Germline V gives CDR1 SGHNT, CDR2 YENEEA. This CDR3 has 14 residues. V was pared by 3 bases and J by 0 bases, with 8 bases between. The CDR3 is CASSLRHVNTEAFF. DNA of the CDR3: TGTGCCAGCAGCTTGAGACACGTGAACACTGAAGCTTTCTTT. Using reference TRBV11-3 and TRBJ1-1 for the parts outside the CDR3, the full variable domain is EAGVVQSPRYKIIEKKQPVAFWCNPISGHNTLYWYLQNLGQGPELLIRYENEEAVDDSQLPKDRFSAERLKGVDSTLKIQPAELGDSAVYLCASSLRHVNTEAFFGQGTRLTVV.

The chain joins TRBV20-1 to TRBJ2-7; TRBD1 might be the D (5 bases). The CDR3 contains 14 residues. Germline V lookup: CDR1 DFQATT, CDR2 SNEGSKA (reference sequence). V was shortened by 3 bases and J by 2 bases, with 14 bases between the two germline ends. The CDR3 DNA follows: TGCAGTGCTAGTGTACAGGTTGGCCCCTACGAGCAGTACTTC. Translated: CSASVQVGPYEQYF.

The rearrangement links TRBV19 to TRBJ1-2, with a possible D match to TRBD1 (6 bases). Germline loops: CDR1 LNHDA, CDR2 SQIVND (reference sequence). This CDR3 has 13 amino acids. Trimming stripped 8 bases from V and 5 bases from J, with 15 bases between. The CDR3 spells CASSTGTPYGYTF. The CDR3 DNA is TGTGCCAGTTCAACCGGGACACCTTATGGCTACACCTTC. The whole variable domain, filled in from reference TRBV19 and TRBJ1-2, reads DGGITQSPKYLFRKEGQNVTLSCEQNLNHDAMYWYRQDPGQGLRLIYYSQIVNDFQKGDIAEGYSVSREKKESFPLTVTSAQKNPTAFYLCASSTGTPYGYTFGSGTRLTVV.

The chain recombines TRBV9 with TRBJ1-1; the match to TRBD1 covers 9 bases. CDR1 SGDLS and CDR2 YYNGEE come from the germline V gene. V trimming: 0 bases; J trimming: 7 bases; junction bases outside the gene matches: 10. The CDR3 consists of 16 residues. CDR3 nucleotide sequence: TGTGCCAGCAGCGTAGGAGACACAGGGGGCGCAGATGAAGCTTTCTTT. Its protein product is CASSVGDTGGADEAFF.

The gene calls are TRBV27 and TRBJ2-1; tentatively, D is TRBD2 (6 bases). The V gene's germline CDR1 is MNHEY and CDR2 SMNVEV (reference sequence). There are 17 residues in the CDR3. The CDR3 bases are TGTTGCGGGGCGGCAGGAATCCCATCGTGCCTTTACAATGAGCAGTTCTTC. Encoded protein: CCGAAGIPSCLYNEQFF.

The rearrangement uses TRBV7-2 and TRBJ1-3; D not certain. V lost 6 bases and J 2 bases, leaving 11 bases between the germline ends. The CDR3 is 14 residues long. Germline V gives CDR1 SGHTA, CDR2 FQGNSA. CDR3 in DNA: TGTGCCAGCAGTCCAGAGGGAACTGGAAACACCATATATTTT. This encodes CASSPEGTGNTIYF. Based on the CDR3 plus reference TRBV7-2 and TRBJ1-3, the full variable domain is GAGVSQSPSNKVTEKGKDVELRCDPISGHTALYWYRQSLGQGLEFLIYFQGNSAPDKSGLPSDRFSAERTGGSVSTLTIQRTQQEDSAVYLCASSPEGTGNTIYFGEGSWLTVV.

The CDR3 region is CATSRDRAESNQPQHF. For the CDR3, the DNA is TGTGCCACCAGCAGAGACAGGGCCGAGAGCAATCAGCCCCAGCATTTT. The rearrangement links TRBV15 to TRBJ1-5; D possibly corresponds to TRBD1 (5 bases). Trimming took off 0 bases at V and 1 base at J, with 10 bases between the two ends. The CDR3 runs to 16 residues. The V gene's germline CDR1 is LNHNV and CDR2 YYDKDF (reference sequence).

The CDR3 here is CASSPSGLSTDTQYF. The CDR3 DNA follows: TGTGCCAGCAGCCCATCCGGACTGAGCACAGATACGCAGTATTTT. The J gene is TRBJ2-3, the V gene TRBV11-3, with a weak D call TRBD2 (5 bases). The CDR3 runs to 15 residues. The V gene lost 5 bases and the J gene lost 0 bases, with 12 bases spanning the gap. In germline, CDR1 is SGHNT, CDR2 YENEEA.

Here the CDR3 DNA reads TGCGCCAGCAGCCAGTATTCTGGGGAGGCGCGGAATGAGCAGTTCTTC. It codes for CASSQYSGEARNEQFF. The genes are TRBV4-3 and TRBJ2-1, with a tentative D call TRBD2 (6 bases). Trimming took off 3 bases at V and 7 bases at J, with 19 bases between the two ends. In germline, CDR1 is LGHNA, CDR2 YSLEER. The CDR3 is 16 residues long.

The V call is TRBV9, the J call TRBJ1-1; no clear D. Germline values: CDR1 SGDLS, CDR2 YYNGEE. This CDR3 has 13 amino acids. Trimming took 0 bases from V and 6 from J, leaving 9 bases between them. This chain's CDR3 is CASSVDPGSEAFF. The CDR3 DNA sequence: TGTGCCAGCAGCGTAGATCCCGGGTCTGAAGCTTTCTTT.

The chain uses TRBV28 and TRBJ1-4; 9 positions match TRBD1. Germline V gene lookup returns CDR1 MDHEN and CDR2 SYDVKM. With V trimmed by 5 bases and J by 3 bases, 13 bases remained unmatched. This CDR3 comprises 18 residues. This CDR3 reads CASSPPGQGVVANEKLFF. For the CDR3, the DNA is TGTGCCAGCAGTCCCCCGGGACAGGGAGTCGTGGCTAATGAAAAACTGTTTTTT.

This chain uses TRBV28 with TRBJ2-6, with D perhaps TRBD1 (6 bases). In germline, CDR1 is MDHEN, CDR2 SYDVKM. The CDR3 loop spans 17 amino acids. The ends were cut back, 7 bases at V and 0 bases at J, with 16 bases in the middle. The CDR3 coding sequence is TGTGCCAGCATCTTCCGGGACACACTCTCTGGGGCCAACGTCCTGACTTTC. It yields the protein CASIFRDTLSGANVLTF.

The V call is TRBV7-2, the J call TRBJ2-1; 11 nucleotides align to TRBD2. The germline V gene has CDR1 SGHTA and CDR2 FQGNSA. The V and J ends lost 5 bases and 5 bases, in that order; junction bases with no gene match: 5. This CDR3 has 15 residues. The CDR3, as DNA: TGTGCCAGCAGCCAAACTAGCGGGAGAAACAATGAGCAGTTCTTC. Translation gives CASSQTSGRNNEQFF.

The CDR3, as DNA: TGTGCCAGCAGCCCTAGAAAACACGGAGTTTCGGGTAATCAGCCCCAGCATTTT. This translates into CASSPRKHGVSGNQPQHF. The J gene is TRBJ1-5, the V gene TRBV7-3; D is unclear. Trimming took off 5 bases at V and 4 bases at J, with 24 bases between the two ends. The length of the CDR3 is 18 residues. CDR1 SGHTA and CDR2 FQGTGA come from the germline V gene.

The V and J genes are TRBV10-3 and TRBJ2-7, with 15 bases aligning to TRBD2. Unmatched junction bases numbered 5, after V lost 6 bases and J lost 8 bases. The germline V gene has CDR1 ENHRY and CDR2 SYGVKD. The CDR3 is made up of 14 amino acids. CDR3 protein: CAISTGTSGRQQYF. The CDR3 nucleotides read TGTGCCATCAGCACCGGGACTAGCGGGAGGCAGCAGTACTTC.

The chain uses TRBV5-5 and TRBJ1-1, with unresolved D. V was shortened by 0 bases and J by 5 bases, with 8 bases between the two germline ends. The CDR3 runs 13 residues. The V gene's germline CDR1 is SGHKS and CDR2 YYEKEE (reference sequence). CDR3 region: CASSLGSRTEAFF. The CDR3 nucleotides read TGTGCCAGCAGCTTGGGCAGCAGGACTGAAGCTTTCTTT.

The CDR3 protein is CASSSSPGRRGGTGELFF. CDR3 sequence (DNA): TGTGCCAGCAGCTCCTCCCCGGGCCGCAGGGGCGGTACCGGGGAGCTGTTTTTT. The chain employs TRBV7-6 and TRBJ2-2, with TRBD1 as a possible D gene (6 bases). CDR1 and CDR2 from the germline V gene are SGHVS and FNYEAQ. Trimming shortened V by 4 bases and J by 5 bases, and 23 bases separated the two germline ends. The CDR3 totals 18 residues.

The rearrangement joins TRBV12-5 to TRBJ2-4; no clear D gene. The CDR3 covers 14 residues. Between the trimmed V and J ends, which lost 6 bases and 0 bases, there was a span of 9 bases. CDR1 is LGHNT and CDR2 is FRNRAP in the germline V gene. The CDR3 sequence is CASGPSGAKNIQYF. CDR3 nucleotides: TGTGCTAGTGGCCCCAGTGGAGCCAAAAACATTCAGTACTTC. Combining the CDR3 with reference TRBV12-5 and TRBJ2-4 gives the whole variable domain DARVTQTPRHKVTEMGQEVTMRCQPILGHNTVFWYRQTMMQGLELLAYFRNRAPLDDSGMPKDRFSAEMPDATLATLKIQPSEPRDSAVYFCASGPSGAKNIQYFGAGTRLSVL.

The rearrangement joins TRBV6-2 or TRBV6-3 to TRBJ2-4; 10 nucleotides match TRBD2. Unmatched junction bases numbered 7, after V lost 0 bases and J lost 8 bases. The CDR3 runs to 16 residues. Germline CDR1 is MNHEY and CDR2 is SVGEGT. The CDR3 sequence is CASSYSLAGGVDIQYF. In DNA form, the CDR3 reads TGTGCCAGCAGTTACTCCTTAGCGGGAGGAGTGGACATTCAGTACTTC.

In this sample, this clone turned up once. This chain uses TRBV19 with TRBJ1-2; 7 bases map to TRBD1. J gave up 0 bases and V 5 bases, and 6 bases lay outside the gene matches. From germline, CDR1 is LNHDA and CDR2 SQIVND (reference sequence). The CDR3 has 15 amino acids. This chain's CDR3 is CASSPDRRTNYGYTF. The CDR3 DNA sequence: TGTGCCAGTAGTCCGGACAGGCGAACTAACTATGGCTACACCTTC.